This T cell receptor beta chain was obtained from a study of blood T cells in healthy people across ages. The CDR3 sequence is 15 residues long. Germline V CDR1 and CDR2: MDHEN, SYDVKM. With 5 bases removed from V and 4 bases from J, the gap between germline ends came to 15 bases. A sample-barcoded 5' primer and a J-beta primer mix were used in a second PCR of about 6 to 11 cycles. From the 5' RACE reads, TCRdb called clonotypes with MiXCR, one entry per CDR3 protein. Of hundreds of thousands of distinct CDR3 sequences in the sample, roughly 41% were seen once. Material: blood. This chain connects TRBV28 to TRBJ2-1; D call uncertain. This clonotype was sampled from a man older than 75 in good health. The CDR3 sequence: CASSTASRSYNEQFF. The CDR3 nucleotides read TGTGCCAGCAGTACAGCTTCCCGATCTTACAATGAGCAGTTCTTC.